The 10 T cell receptor beta chains presented below share a single source sample, sequenced in a study of T cells in Graves' hyperthyroidism and ophthalmopathy. Amplified regions were TCR beta CDR3 sequences from RNA transcripts. The HTBI primer set served for first-round RT-PCR of the TCR CDR3. TCRdb re-derived calls from the multiplex PCR reads in MiXCR, one entry per CDR3 protein. The table has 45,000 or so distinct CDR3 sequences, 45% to 50% seen once. The specimen was peripheral blood or thyroid tissue (not recorded which). The receptor source for this set is a woman between 45 and 60 years old with Graves' hyperthyroidism.

Comment on this clonotype: This clone may be a read error of a much larger clone one base away. The gene calls are TRBV11-2 and TRBJ2-3, with D possibly TRBD2 on 5 matching bases. Germline CDR1 and CDR2: SGHAT and FQNNGV. The CDR3 has 15 amino acids. CDR3: CASSFSGSSTDTRYF. Here the CDR3 DNA reads TGTGCCAGCAGCTTTTCGGGATCTAGCACAGATACGCGGTATTTT.

There are a few counts of this clonotype. A much larger clonotype is one base distant, so this may be a read error. The rearrangement links TRBV6-2 or TRBV6-3 to TRBJ1-1; tentative D call: TRBD1 (5 bases). From germline, CDR1 is MNHEY and CDR2 SVGEGT. This CDR3 has 12 residues. The CDR3, as DNA: TGTGCCAACAGTTGGGGCAACACTGAAGCTTTCTTT. Residues: CANSWGNTEAFF.

The V call is TRBV20-1, the J call TRBJ2-7; 14 bases agree with TRBD2. With V trimmed by 4 bases and J by 10 bases, 6 bases remained unmatched. The CDR3 runs to 13 residues. The V gene's germline CDR1 is DFQATT and CDR2 SNEGSKA (reference sequence). The CDR3 DNA reads as TGCAGTGCTATGACTAGCGGGAGGGTGGAACAGTACTTC. It codes for CSAMTSGRVEQYF.

This clonotype has a count of ten or more. A much larger clone sits a single nucleotide away, making a read error possible. This chain uses TRBV20-1 with TRBJ2-2; 10 bases fit TRBD2. CDR1 DFQATT and CDR2 SNEGSKA come from the germline V gene (reference sequence). The CDR3 has 14 residues. The CDR3 loop is CIARSGRVIGELFF. The CDR3 nucleotides are TGCATTGCTAGAAGCGGGAGGGTCATTGGGGAGCTGTTTTTT.

This clonotype was seen a single time. The genes are TRBV20-1 and TRBJ2-2; D possibly corresponds to TRBD2 (6 bases). Trimming stripped 0 bases from V and 6 bases from J, with 17 bases between. CDR1 is DFQATT, CDR2 SNEGSKA, per germline (reference sequence). The CDR3 spans 16 residues. This CDR3 is CSARDRGRTRAGELFF. In DNA, the CDR3 is TGCAGTGCTAGAGATCGTGGGAGGACCAGGGCCGGGGAGCTGTTTTTT.

This sequence joins TRBV19 and TRBJ1-5; D is unresolved. The V gene lost 8 bases and the J gene lost 4 bases, with 15 bases spanning the gap. The germline V gene has CDR1 LNHDA and CDR2 SQIVND (reference sequence). This CDR3 is 14 amino acids long. The CDR3 here is CASRLGRANQPQHF. DNA of the CDR3: TGTGCCAGTCGGCTGGGGAGAGCTAATCAGCCCCAGCATTTT. Looking up the rest from reference TRBV19 and TRBJ1-5 gives the full variable domain: DGGITQSPKYLFRKEGQNVTLSCEQNLNHDAMYWYRQDPGQGLRLIYYSQIVNDFQKGDIAEGYSVSREKKESFPLTVTSAQKNPTAFYLCASRLGRANQPQHFGDGTRLSIL.

This clonotype was picked up many times. The V and J genes are TRBV15 and TRBJ1-1; the match to TRBD1 covers 7 bases. V dropped 0 bases and J dropped 0; count of bases not matched to a gene: 4. The CDR3 consists of 16 residues. The germline CDR1 and CDR2 sequences are LNHNV and YYDKDF (reference sequence). Written as DNA, the CDR3 is TGTGCCACCAGCAGAGATAGGGGACAGCTGAACACTGAAGCTTTCTTT. Translated, it gives CATSRDRGQLNTEAFF.

This clonotype is a singleton in its sample. V is TRBV12-3 or TRBV12-4 and J is TRBJ1-5; tentative D call: TRBD1 (6 bases). CDR3 size: 13 residues. V was pared by 3 bases and J by 14 bases, with 17 bases between. Here the CDR3 reads CASSFGGRSYEHF. In DNA form, the CDR3 reads TGTGCCAGCAGTTTCGGGGGGCGATCCTACGAGCATTTT.

The table lists this clonotype with many counts. This is likely a read error, given that the CDR3 carries no conserved phenylalanine or tryptophan at its end. The chain has TRBV7-8 and TRBJ2-7; 10 nucleotides line up with TRBD2. V shed 5 bases, J shed 6 bases, and the junction held 13 bases outside the gene matches. The CDR3 runs 16 residues. Germline-derived CDR1 and CDR2 are SGHVS and FQNEAQ. CDR3 coding DNA: TGTGCCAGCAGCCGGGGGGGCGGCCTAGCGGGAGTCGAGCAGTACCTC. This translates into CASSRGGGLAGVEQYL.

This clonotype has at least ten counts. This chain links TRBV9 with TRBJ1-1, with D perhaps matching TRBD1 (6 bases). This CDR3 is built from 15 residues. CDR1 SGDLS and CDR2 YYNGEE come from the germline V gene. Deletions cut 0 bases from V and 1 base from J, with 10 bases between. The DNA of the CDR3 is TGTGCCAGCAGCGTAGGCCCAGGGGAGAACACTGAAGCTTTCTTT. This codes for CASSVGPGENTEAFF.